This note documents a single TCR beta chain sequence. The data are from a study of blood T cell repertoires in COVID-19. The CDR3 loop spans 15 amino acids. Trimming removed 5 bases from V and 4 bases from J; junction bases left unmatched: 5. CDR1 and CDR2 (germline): MDHEN, SYDVKM. Clones were sequenced by immunoSEQ multiplex PCR, and TCRdb holds only the in-frame ones, with some missing. The repertoire consists of 200,000 to 250,000 clones, with nearly 85% occurring once and the leading ten covering roughly 1.2%. Sequenced material: peripheral blood. The rearrangement joins TRBV28 to TRBJ2-6; 7 bases are a match to TRBD2. The receptor comes from a woman in her thirties with COVID-19, enrolled during active disease. This CDR3 reads CASSGLSGGANVLTF. CDR3 DNA: TGTGCCAGCAGTGGTCTTAGCGGGGGGGCCAACGTCCTGACTTTC.